The T cell receptor (beta chain) described here comes from a study of blood T cell repertoires in COVID-19. Overall study context: The cDNA or gDNA used as material had been derived from T cells, B-cell-depleted T cells, or PBMCs.

Germline lookup yields CDR1 MDHEN and CDR2 SYDVKM. With 3 bases removed from V and 0 bases from J, the gap between germline ends came to 4 bases. CDR3 length: 13 amino acids. Libraries were prepared by immunoSEQ multiplex PCR; TCRdb keeps only in-frame clonotypes and omits some of them. The sample has around 160,000 clones; approximately 90% are singletons. This TCR was sampled from a woman in her thirties with acute COVID-19. The rearrangement uses TRBV28 and TRBJ2-3; no definite D call. Sequenced: PBMCs or T cells enriched from blood (not recorded which). The DNA of the CDR3 is TGTGCCAGCAGTTTCGGGAGCACAGATACGCAGTATTTT. Its protein product is CASSFGSTDTQYF.